A selection of T cell receptor beta chains follows, all from one sample in a study of tumor-infiltrating lymphocytes in primary liver carcinoma. Each CDR3 protein gets one entry after TCRdb re-called the multiplex PCR reads with MiXCR. The table lists over 35,000 distinct CDR3 sequences, 73% of them singletons. Sequencing was performed on liver tumor tissue from sampling region 2. These receptors were obtained from a middle-aged man with primary liver carcinoma and hepatitis B virus infection. Each CDR3 is given with its conserved first and last residue. A D gene is named only where the DNA matches it firmly. Rows give clone size only sometimes, using once, few, many, or a class for an expanded clone.

>TRBD2|few|TRBV7-9|TRBJ2-7
TGTGCCAGCGGCTTAGCTTCTACTAGCGGAACTTACGAGCAGTACTTC
CASGLASTSGTYEQYF
>-|-|TRBV5-5|TRBJ1-2
TGTGCCAGCAGATTGGACCTCTGGAGCTACATCTTC
CASRLDLWSYIF
>TRBD2|-|TRBV11-2|TRBJ2-3
TGTGCCAGCAGCTCGGGACTAACGGGAGCGTTGGATATGCAGTATTTT
CASSSGLTGALDMQYF
>-|-|TRBV5-1|TRBJ2-7
TGCGCCAGCACCCAGTCTCCTAGTTCCGAATACGAGCAATACTTC
CASTQSPSSEYEQYF
>-|-|TRBV10-3|TRBJ1-5
TGTGCCATCAGCGAGTCGAGGGGTCAGCCCCAGCATTTT
CAISESRGQPQHF
>TRBD2|-|TRBV7-2|TRBJ2-7
TGTGCCAGCAGCTCGAGGACTAGCGGGAGAAAATCCTACGAGCAGTACTTC
CASSSRTSGRKSYEQYF
>-|-|TRBV20-1|TRBJ2-7
TGCAGTGCTATTCGTACTGTGCGGACTGCCCCTTACGAGCAGTACTTC
CSAIRTVRTAPYEQYF
>-|-|TRBV12-3/TRBV12-4|TRBJ1-1
TGTGCCAACAGTTTAGTCTCAGGCCAAGGAACTGAAGCTTTCTTC
CANSLVSGQGTEAFF
>-|once|TRBV29-1|TRBJ1-1
TGCAGCGTTATCGAGAACACTGGAACTTACTTT
CSVIENTGTYF
>-|-|TRBV29-1|TRBJ1-3
TGCAGCGTTGAGGGGGGGACGGTGATGAACACCATATATTTT
CSVEGGTVMNTIYF
>-|many|TRBV28|TRBJ2-1
TGTGCCAGCAGTCCCCCAGGGGGGAGGGCGAGGAATGAGCAGTTCTTC
CASSPPGGRARNEQFF
>-|many|TRBV23-1|TRBJ1-1
TGCGCCAGCAGTCGAGGACTCCAGGGGTTGGTTTGGGGAGCTTTCTTT
CASSRGLQGLVWGAFF
>-|-|TRBV29-1|TRBJ1-2
TGCAGCGGAGGAGGATTGGAATATAGCTACACCTTC
CSGGGLEYSYTF
>TRBD1|many|TRBV7-9|TRBJ2-3
TGTGCCAGCAGCTTACGGCCAGGGGGCCGTACAGATACGCAGTATTTT
CASSLRPGGRTDTQYF
>-|-|TRBV10-1|TRBJ2-5
TGCGTCAGCAGTGGACAGTACCAAGAGACCCGGTACTTC
CVSSGQYQETRYF
>-|-|TRBV11-2|TRBJ2-6
TGTGCCAGCAGCATGGGGGGATACAGGGGCAGTTCCCTCTCTGGGGCCAACGTCCTGACCTTC
CASSMGGYRGSSLSGANVLTF
>-|-|TRBV11-1|TRBJ2-4
TGTGCTAGCAGCCCCTGGACAAGCCCGGGAACCAAAAACATTCAGTACTTC
CASSPWTSPGTKNIQYF
>-|-|TRBV11-1|TRBJ2-7
TGCGCCAGCAGGGAGAGGCGATCCTACGAGCAGTACTTC
CASRERRSYEQYF
>-|-|TRBV5-6|TRBJ1-6
TGTGCCAGCAGCCTAAGGACTCCAGTGGATTCACCCCTCCACTTT
CASSLRTPVDSPLHF
>TRBD1|few|TRBV6-1|TRBJ2-7
TGTTCCAGCACTCTGGAGGGACAGGGGGCCTACGAGCACTACTTC
CSSTLEGQGAYEHYF
>-|-|TRBV5-6|TRBJ2-1
TGTGCCAGCAGCTTGGTGTCGGGAGTCCCCTACAATAAGCAGTTCTTC
CASSLVSGVPYNKQFF
>-|-|TRBV6-5|TRBJ2-7
TGTGCAAGCAGTTACAACATTAGCTCCTACGGGCAGTACTTC
CASSYNISSYGQYF
>TRBD1|-|TRBV29-1|TRBJ2-4
TGCAGCGTTGCTCACGGGACAGGGGATGACATTCAGTACTTC
CSVAHGTGDDIQYF
>-|-|TRBV7-9|TRBJ2-3
TGTGTCAGCAGCTTAGCAGGAAACACAGATACGCAATATTTT
CVSSLAGNTDTQYF
>-|-|TRBV6-2/TRBV6-3|TRBJ1-2
TGTGCGAGCAGCCCAATAGCCTGTGGCTACACCTTC
CASSPIACGYTF
>-|-|TRBV5-4|TRBJ2-1
TGTGCCAGCAGCTTTCCTCCCTACAATGAGCGGTTCTTC
CASSFPPYNERFF
>TRBD2|-|TRBV11-3|TRBJ2-3
TGTGCCAGCATCCTTGGGACTAGCGGGAGTCAAACAGATAGGCGGTATTTT
CASILGTSGSQTDRRYF
>-|-|TRBV5-4|TRBJ2-5
TGTGCCAGCAGCATGGCGGGTGCAGGGGAAGAGACCCAGTACTTC
CASSMAGAGEETQYF
>-|-|TRBV29-1|TRBJ1-1
TGCAGGGTTCGATGGGGCGCGACTGTGGCTTTCTTT
CRVRWGATVAFF
>TRBD2|few|TRBV20-1|TRBJ2-1
TGCAGTGCTAGAGGAGCTAGCGGGAGTGTAAATGAGCAGTTCTTC
CSARGASGSVNEQFF
>TRBD2|-|TRBV11-2|TRBJ2-3
TGTGCCTGCGGCTTACAAGCGGGAATCAGCACAGATACGCAGTATTTT
CACGLQAGISTDTQYF
>TRBD1|-|TRBV12-3/TRBV12-4|TRBJ1-6
TGTGCCAGCAGTCTGCAGGGGGCATCCTATAATTCGCCCCTCCTCTTT
CASSLQGASYNSPLLF
>-|many|TRBV12-3/TRBV12-4|TRBJ1-1
TGTGCCAGCAGTTTGGGAATGAACACTGAAGCTTTCTTT
CASSLGMNTEAFF
>TRBD1|-|TRBV6-6|TRBJ2-7
TGTGCCAGCAGTTTACAGGGGACCTACAAGCAGTACTTC
CASSLQGTYKQYF
>TRBD1|-|TRBV29-1|TRBJ1-1
TGCAGCGTTATCAGGGGGAACACTGGAGCTTTGTTT
CSVIRGNTGALF
>-|many|TRBV5-1|TRBJ1-4
TGCGCCAGCAGCTTGGATGGGGCTAATGAAAAACTGTTTTTT
CASSLDGANEKLFF
>TRBD2|-|TRBV29-1|TRBJ2-5
TGTAGCGTTCGGACTAGCGGAAGTTGGGCAGAGACCCAGAACTTC
CSVRTSGSWAETQNF